Below are 19 T cell receptor beta chains sequenced from a single sample in a study of a mutant IDH1 vaccine in newly diagnosed glioma. Sequencing was performed with immunoSEQ multiplex PCR; in TCRdb, only in-frame clones are kept and a portion is missing. There are tens of thousands of clones in the sample; approximately 86% occur only once, and approximately 19% lies in the top ten. Noted time point: week 47, end of study. Vaccinated patients received 300 ug of mutant IDH1 20-mer peptide per dose, with topical imiquimod. These receptors are not linked to any known antigen. The sequencing used PBMCs, collected from a glioma patient whose treatment included an IDH1 peptide vaccine. Every receptor here comes from a man younger than 35 with glioma. Some clones in this sample may be carry-over from other donors' samples.

This clone was picked up a small number of times. The chain combines TRBV19 with TRBJ1-1; no clear D gene. Germline V gene sequence: CDR1 LNHDA, CDR2 SQIVND (reference sequence). This CDR3 is built from 14 residues. V was clipped by 5 bases and J by 0 bases, with 10 bases between them. Written as DNA, the CDR3 is TGTGCCAGTAGTGCCAGGCAGCTGAACACTGAAGCTTTCTTT. Translation: CASSARQLNTEAFF. The complete variable domain, with remaining parts taken from reference TRBV19 and TRBJ1-1, reads DGGITQSPKYLFRKEGQNVTLSCEQNLNHDAMYWYRQDPGQGLRLIYYSQIVNDFQKGDIAEGYSVSREKKESFPLTVTSAQKNPTAFYLCASSARQLNTEAFFGQGTRLTVV.

This clone was observed a few times. The V gene is TRBV19, the J gene TRBJ1-1; no firm D call. Trimming took off 3 bases at V and 1 base at J, with 6 bases between the two ends. This CDR3 contains 13 residues. Germline CDR1 LNHDA, CDR2 SQIVND (reference sequence). CDR3 protein: CASSIGKNTEAFF. In nucleotides, the CDR3 is TGTGCCAGTAGTATTGGGAAGAACACTGAAGCTTTCTTT.

The CDR3 protein is CASSLGGGYLYTEAFF. DNA for the CDR3: TGTGCCAGCAGCTTAGGGGGGGGTTACTTGTACACTGAAGCTTTCTTT. The chain is built from TRBV7-2 and TRBJ1-1, with D possibly TRBD1 on 5 matching bases. Deletions cut 1 base from V and 3 bases from J, with 15 bases between. The CDR3 sequence is 16 residues long. Germline V gene data show CDR1 as SGHTA and CDR2 as FQGNSA.

The V call is TRBV5-6, the J call TRBJ2-3; 8 bases fit TRBD2. Per the germline V gene, CDR1 is SGHDT and CDR2 is YYEEEE. This CDR3 is built from 15 residues. V dropped 0 bases and J dropped 4; count of bases not matched to a gene: 4. CDR3 in amino acids: CASSLAGGGADTQYF. DNA of the CDR3: TGTGCCAGCAGCTTGGCGGGAGGGGGGGCAGATACGCAGTATTTT.

The chain has TRBV6-6 and TRBJ1-6; no clear D gene. This CDR3 region has 14 residues. The germline V gene has CDR1 MNHNY and CDR2 SVGAGI (reference sequence). V lost 2 bases, J lost 10 bases, and 12 bases lay in between. In DNA form, the CDR3 reads TGTGCCAGCAGTTACCGGACGTCTAGATCACCCCTCCACTTT. Protein: CASSYRTSRSPLHF.

This rearrangement joins TRBV5-4 to TRBJ1-2; the match to TRBD1 covers 9 bases. The CDR3 has 14 amino acids. The ends lost 5 bases at V and 8 bases at J; junction bases unmatched: 10. The germline gives CDR1 SGHNT, CDR2 YYREEE (reference sequence). The CDR3 coding sequence is TGTGCCAGCAGAGGCGTGGGACAGGGTCTGGGCTACACCTTC. Translating it yields CASRGVGQGLGYTF.

The J gene is TRBJ2-1, the V gene TRBV30; TRBD2 agrees at 10 bases. The CDR3 is 14 residues long. Germline V CDR1 and CDR2: GTSNPN, SVGIG (reference sequence). With V trimmed by 1 base and J by 4 bases, 1 base remained unmatched. The CDR3 sequence is CAWSGTSGYNEQFF. Here the CDR3 DNA reads TGTGCCTGGAGTGGGACTAGCGGATACAATGAGCAGTTCTTC.

V gene TRBV7-9 combines with J gene TRBJ2-7, with 8 bases that match TRBD1. This CDR3 contains 15 residues. Unmatched junction bases numbered 8, after V lost 5 bases and J lost 2 bases. Germline CDR1 SEHNR, CDR2 FQNEAQ (reference sequence). CDR3 DNA sequence: TGTGCCAGCAGCATCGACAGGGGTCCCACCTACGAGCAGTACTTC. Protein product: CASSIDRGPTYEQYF.

The chain links TRBV28 to TRBJ2-7; a possible D gene is TRBD2 (5 bases). V dropped 2 bases and J dropped 2 bases, with 19 bases sitting between them. CDR3 length: 17 residues. Germline CDR1 is MDHEN and CDR2 is SYDVKM. CDR3 sequence (DNA): TGTGCCAGCAGTTTAAAGGGCGGCGGGCAGCCGACCTACGAGCAGTACTTC. Residues: CASSLKGGGQPTYEQYF.

The chain has TRBV6-6 and TRBJ1-1; the D is unclear. The length of the CDR3 is 15 residues. Trimming removed 2 bases from V and 6 bases from J, with 16 bases in between. Germline CDR1 reads MNHNY; CDR2 reads SVGAGI (reference sequence). CDR3 DNA: TGTGCCAGCAGTTACATTCGACCAAAGGGTGCTGAAGCTTTCTTT. Residues: CASSYIRPKGAEAFF.

V gene TRBV4-3 combines with J gene TRBJ1-1; D remains ambiguous. V lost 0 bases and J 4 bases, leaving 9 bases between the germline ends. From germline, CDR1 is LGHNA and CDR2 YSLEER. This CDR3 is 14 amino acids long. The CDR3 DNA is TGCGCCAGCAGCCAAGAGGGAAGGGCCACTGAAGCTTTCTTT. This codes for CASSQEGRATEAFF.

The chain couples TRBV7-2 to TRBJ1-2; D is possibly TRBD1 (5 bases). Germline CDR1 is SGHTA and CDR2 is FQGNSA. The ends were cut back, 5 bases at V and 1 base at J, with 14 bases in the middle. The CDR3 consists of 15 residues. Here the CDR3 reads CASSPGLNGNYGYTF. The CDR3 nucleotides are TGTGCCAGCAGCCCGGGGCTGAACGGTAACTATGGCTACACCTTC.

The chain combines TRBV30 with TRBJ1-2; D gene ambiguous. The CDR3 is 13 amino acids. V shed 3 bases and J shed 2 bases, with 10 bases lying between them. Germline CDR1 and CDR2: GTSNPN and SVGIG (reference sequence). CDR3 amino acids: CAWSERGNYGYTF. The CDR3 bases are TGTGCCTGGAGCGAACGGGGAAACTATGGCTACACCTTC.

The chain couples TRBV5-1 to TRBJ2-7; TRBD1 might be the D (5 bases). The CDR3 loop spans 12 amino acids. With 4 bases removed from V and 6 bases from J, the gap between germline ends came to 11 bases. Germline CDR1 is SGHRS and CDR2 is YFSETQ. CDR3 bases: TGCGCCAGCAGCAAGACAGACCTCGAGCAGTACTTC. Translation: CASSKTDLEQYF.

The V and J genes are TRBV7-8 and TRBJ1-1, with TRBD1 matching 7 bases. This CDR3 spans 15 amino acids. Germline lookup yields CDR1 SGHVS and CDR2 FQNEAQ. J gave up 0 bases and V 5 bases, and 6 bases lay outside the gene matches. CDR3 sequence: CASSLTGSLNTEAFF. In nucleotides, the CDR3 is TGTGCCAGCAGCCTGACAGGGAGTTTGAACACTGAAGCTTTCTTT.

The chain recombines TRBV7-2 with TRBJ2-6; D call uncertain. Germline V lookup: CDR1 SGHTA, CDR2 FQGNSA. The V end lost 3 bases, the J end lost 0 bases, and 3 bases lay between the germline ends. CDR3 length: 14 residues. For the CDR3, the DNA is TGTGCCAGCAGCTTTCCCTCTGGGGCCAACGTCCTGACTTTC. Its protein product is CASSFPSGANVLTF.

The chain combines TRBV7-2 with TRBJ1-1, with TRBD1 as a possible D gene (5 bases). V was cut by 5 bases and J by 1 base, with 14 bases left in between. The germline V gene has CDR1 SGHTA and CDR2 FQGNSA. This CDR3 contains 15 residues. In DNA form, the CDR3 reads TGTGCCAGCAGCCTCTGGGGAGGGGCGAACACTGAAGCTTTCTTT. Protein sequence: CASSLWGGANTEAFF. The complete variable domain, with remaining parts taken from reference TRBV7-2 and TRBJ1-1, reads GAGVSQSPSNKVTEKGKDVELRCDPISGHTALYWYRQSLGQGLEFLIYFQGNSAPDKSGLPSDRFSAERTGGSVSTLTIQRTQQEDSAVYLCASSLWGGANTEAFFGQGTRLTVV.

This rearrangement joins TRBV5-6 to TRBJ1-6; no clear D. The CDR3 consists of 14 residues. Germline-derived CDR1 and CDR2 are SGHDT and YYEEEE. Between the trimmed V and J ends, which lost 1 base and 3 bases, there was a span of 5 bases. CDR3 protein: CASSLSSYNSPLHF. The DNA of the CDR3 is TGTGCCAGCAGCTTGTCAAGCTATAATTCACCCCTCCACTTT.

V gene TRBV7-8 combines with J gene TRBJ2-7, with a possible D match to TRBD2 (5 bases). This CDR3 comprises 14 residues. Trimming stripped 3 bases from V and 2 bases from J, with 11 bases between. Looked up from germline, CDR1 is SGHVS and CDR2 is FQNEAQ. The CDR3 nucleotides are TGTGCCAGCAGCTTTGCGGGCTCCCCCTACGAGCAGTACTTC. Translation gives CASSFAGSPYEQYF.